The rows below give T cell receptor beta chains drawn from one sample of a study of early T cells in non-severe SARS-CoV-2 infection. TCRdb independently ran MiXCR on the 5' RACE reads; one entry per CDR3 protein. The sample yields tens of thousands of distinct CDR3 sequences, around 20% seen once. The specimen comprised whole blood, sampled at baseline. The receptors shown here come from an adult who was a healthcare worker with PCR-confirmed SARS-CoV-2 infection or an uninfected control (not recorded which). Both conserved end residues are part of each CDR3. A D gene is named only where the DNA matches it firmly. Rows may omit the clone size; those that give it use once, few, many or a size class.

TRBJ2-7 | - | TRBV30 | - | 11 | CAWSSPYEQYF | TGTGCCTGGAGCTCCCCCTACGAGCAGTACTTC
TRBJ1-4 | many | TRBV4-1 | TRBD1 | 15 | CASSLGTGGKEKLFF | TGCGCCAGCAGCCTTGGGACAGGGGGCAAGGAAAAACTGTTTTTT
TRBJ2-2 | few | TRBV7-9 | - | 18 | CASSLILDSAIRGGELFF | TGTGCCAGCAGCCTTATACTGGACAGCGCAATACGCGGGGGGGAGCTGTTTTTT
TRBJ2-2 | - | TRBV7-2 | - | 15 | CASSLGGPGTGELFF | TGTGCCAGCAGCTTAGGGGGGCCGGGCACCGGGGAGCTGTTTTTT
TRBJ2-1 | many | TRBV7-9 | - | 12 | CASSLIRDEQFF | TGTGCCAGCAGCTTAATCCGGGATGAGCAGTTCTTC
TRBJ2-5 | - | TRBV7-6 | - | 13 | CASSLDRLETQYF | TGTGCCAGCAGCTTAGACAGACTAGAGACCCAGTACTTC
TRBJ2-2 | - | TRBV30 | - | 13 | CAWIGNPTGELFF | TGTGCCTGGATCGGGAATCCCACCGGGGAGCTGTTTTTT
TRBJ2-3 | few | TRBV15 | - | 15 | CATSGGGQATDTQYF | TGTGCCACCAGCGGGGGGGGACAGGCCACAGATACGCAGTATTTT
TRBJ2-3 | many | TRBV7-9 | TRBD1 | 15 | CASSTRTGSPDTQYF | TGTGCCAGCAGCACACGGACAGGGTCCCCCGATACGCAGTATTTT
TRBJ2-1 | few | TRBV30 | - | 13 | CAWSRAFYNEQFF | TGTGCCTGGAGTAGGGCCTTTTACAATGAGCAGTTCTTC
TRBJ1-6 | - | TRBV10-3 | TRBD1 | 14 | CAISGTGHNSPLHF | TGTGCCATCAGTGGGACAGGGCATAATTCACCCCTCCACTTT
TRBJ2-5 | - | TRBV14 | - | 13 | CASSQMAAETQYF | TGTGCCAGCAGCCAAATGGCGGCGGAGACCCAGTACTTC
TRBJ2-7 | - | TRBV6-6 | TRBD1 | 15 | CASSLGQGPPYEQYF | TGTGCCAGCAGTTTGGGACAGGGACCTCCCTACGAGCAGTACTTC
TRBJ2-1 | - | TRBV29-1 | TRBD2 | 11 | CSVPDVAGEFF | TGCAGCGTTCCAGACGTAGCGGGGGAGTTCTTC
TRBJ2-7 | - | TRBV2 | - | 12 | CASKGHPYEQYF | TGTGCCAGCAAGGGACACCCCTACGAGCAGTACTTC
TRBJ2-5 | - | TRBV30 | - | 16 | CAWSVQGLGIKETQYF | TGTGCCTGGAGTGTACAGGGATTGGGAATTAAAGAGACCCAGTACTTC
TRBJ2-7 | - | TRBV4-1 | TRBD1 | 16 | CASSPGGGQGINEQYF | TGCGCCAGCAGCCCCGGAGGGGGACAGGGGATCAACGAGCAGTACTTC
TRBJ2-5 | - | TRBV4-2 | TRBD2 | 17 | CASSQDLGTSGVKTQYF | TGTGCCAGCAGCCAAGATCTCGGGACTAGCGGGGTAAAGACCCAGTACTTC
TRBJ1-1 | few | TRBV11-2 | TRBD1 | 12 | CASSYYRGEAFF | TGTGCCAGCAGCTACTACAGGGGTGAAGCTTTCTTT
TRBJ2-1 | - | TRBV10-2 | - | 17 | CASSEWGGESSYNEQFF | TGCGCCAGCAGTGAATGGGGCGGGGAAAGCTCCTACAATGAGCAGTTCTTC
TRBJ2-3 | few | TRBV5-4 | - | 14 | CASSLVKGTDTQYF | TGTGCCAGCAGCTTGGTAAAGGGCACAGATACGCAGTATTTT
TRBJ1-5 | many | TRBV20-1 | - | 12 | CSARAGGQPQHF | TGCAGTGCTAGAGCCGGAGGTCAGCCCCAGCATTTT